This entry concerns a single T cell receptor (beta chain). The specificity of this receptor is unknown. No quality values exist for individual bases; no much larger clone is one base distant. This sample is part of a study of vaccination effects on CD4 cells after COVID-19 (dated 2022 in TCRdb). A note on the overall study: Participants received two doses of either the BNT162b2 or the mRNA-1273 mRNA SARS-CoV-2 vaccine. Pre-vaccine samples were drawn from two convalescent patients 16 days and one week before the first dose, at 142 and 148 days after COVID-19 diagnosis. SARS-CoV-2 spike-specific CD4+ TCR repertoires from before and after mRNA vaccination were compared in COVID-19 convalescent patients and in infection-naive vaccine recipients. A total of more than 8 COVID-19 convalescent patients and a handful of SARS-CoV-2-naive healthy vaccine recipients were included in the full study. Cultures from other donors in the study were sequenced with the Oncomine TCR Beta short-read assay on an Illumina iSeq 100.

Study-wide findings and limitations: For convalescent patients, new clones induced by the vaccine made up most of the post-vaccine spike-reactive repertoire, and these new clones were largely distinct from the clones induced by infection. Clones induced by infection and clones induced by vaccination both contracted markedly at late timepoints after vaccination, which fits with T cell responses waning over time. The study was limited by a small number of convalescent patients and lacked early post-infection timepoints.

The ViraFEST assay stimulated PBMC with viral peptide pools and then used TCR sequencing to identify antigen-specific CD4+ T cell clonotypes by expansion. After less than 13 days of culture, CD4+ T cells were isolated with the EasySep CD4+ T cell isolation kit. PCR-confirmed SARS-CoV-2 infection had occurred in convalescent patients between March and December 2020, before the Alpha, Beta and Delta variants emerged in the United States. Under 2.5 million PBMC per well were cultured with approximately 10 ug/ml peptides in IMDM containing 5% human AB serum, around 10 IU/ml IL-2 and gentamicin. Half of the culture medium was replaced with fresh IL-2-containing medium on days 3 and 7. Unless noted otherwise, every peptide stimulation condition was cultured in triplicate wells. PBMC were separated from whole blood using Ficoll-Paque Plus gradient centrifugation and were then either cryopreserved at -140C or used fresh. The QIAamp micro DNA kit was used to extract genomic DNA from the cultured CD4+ T cells.

To prepare the library, the immunoSEQ multiplex PCR assay was applied. DNA from the cultured and isolated CD4+ T cells underwent TCR beta CDR3 sequencing. In the source study's methods: Non-productive TCR sequences were removed, reads were trimmed to the CDR3 region, and CDR3s of at least 7 amino acids were retained. Antigen-specific clonotypes were identified with the MANAFEST web app by comparing expansion in peptide wells against reference cultures. To count as positive, a clone had to show expansion at FDR<0.05 compared with the reference and with all other wells, an odds ratio above 5, and a frequency above 0.1% in two replicate wells. Cross-reactive clonotypes were defined as significantly expanded in SARS-CoV-2 spike wells and in at least one common cold coronavirus spike condition. Levenshtein distance calculated with the stringdist R package was used to assess CDR3 similarity, and unrooted trees were constructed with ape in R 3.6.1. The table comes from immuneACCESS by way of TCRdb, which keeps in-frame sequences with V and J called. Part of the clones is missing from these tables; in studies checked, under half for an unresolved V gene and the rest for unknown reasons. V, J and clone size derive from that table, while D and trimming were established from the DNA sequence. The sample contains around 23,000 clones, under 85% of them found a single time. The ten largest clones add up to roughly 35% of the sample.

Specimen: CD4+ T cells from PBMCs cultured with a peptide pool, collected before COVID-19 vaccination. The sequence was obtained from a human donor who had a prior SARS-CoV-2 infection.

The sequenced DNA: TGTGCCAGCAGTTTGGGGCCGCTTTCCGAGCAGTACTTC. Translation gives CASSLGPLSEQYF. The sequence joins TRBV28 to TRBJ2-7; a weak D assignment points to TRBD1 (5 bases agree). According to the germline V gene, CDR1 reads MDHEN and CDR2 reads SYDVKM. V lost 3 bases and J lost 6 bases; the stretch between them is 12 bases long. The CDR3 numbers 13 residues from cysteine through phenylalanine. The CDR3 DNA has 39 bases and is translated from base 1.